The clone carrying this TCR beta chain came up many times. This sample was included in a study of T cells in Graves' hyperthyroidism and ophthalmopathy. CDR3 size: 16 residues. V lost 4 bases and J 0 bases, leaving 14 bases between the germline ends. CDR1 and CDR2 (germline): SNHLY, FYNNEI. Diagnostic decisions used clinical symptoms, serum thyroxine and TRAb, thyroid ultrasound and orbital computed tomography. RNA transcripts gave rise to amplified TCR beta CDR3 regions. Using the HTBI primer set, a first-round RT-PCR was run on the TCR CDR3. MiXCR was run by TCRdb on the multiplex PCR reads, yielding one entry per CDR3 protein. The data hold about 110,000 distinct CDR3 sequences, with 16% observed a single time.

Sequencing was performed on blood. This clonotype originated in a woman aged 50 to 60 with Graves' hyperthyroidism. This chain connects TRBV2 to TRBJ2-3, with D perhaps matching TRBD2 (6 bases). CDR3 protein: CASSGTSGLSTDTQYF. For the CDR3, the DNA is TGTGCCAGCAGTGGTACTTCGGGACTCAGCACAGATACGCAGTATTTT.